Listed below are T cell receptor beta chains from one sample, sequenced in a study of blood T cell repertoires in COVID-19. Only in-frame clones appear in the TCRdb table, and some are missing; sequencing was by immunoSEQ multiplex PCR. The data contain more than 350,000 clones, over 75% of them seen just once; the ten biggest clones take up 1.4%. The sequencing input was PBMCs or T cells enriched from blood (not recorded which). The receptor source for this set is a woman aged 18-29 years who had been exposed to COVID-19. The CDR3 runs from the conserved cysteine through the conserved F or W. A D gene is named only where the DNA matches it firmly. Size tells how often a clone was seen (once, few, many) or the class of an expanded clone, and some rows leave it out.

clone_size	d_call	j_call	v_call	cdr3_nt	cdr3_aa
NA	NA	TRBJ2-3	TRBV3-1/TRBV3-2	TGTGCCAGCAGCCAAGATTTAGTTGATACGCAGTATTTT	CASSQDLVDTQYF
NA	TRBD1	TRBJ1-1	TRBV6-4	TGTGCCAGCAAAGACAGGGGGCTAGCTTTCTTT	CASKDRGLAFF
few	TRBD2	TRBJ2-7	TRBV28	TGTGCCAGCAGTCCGCTAGCGGCCTCGTCGTACGAGCAGTACTTC	CASSPLAASSYEQYF
NA	TRBD1	TRBJ2-5	TRBV18	TGTGCCAGCTCCACAGACAGGGGACAGACCCAGTACTTC	CASSTDRGQTQYF
NA	NA	TRBJ1-6	TRBV13	TGTGCCAGCAGCTTCTCCCCCTCGGAGTCTTCACCCCTCCACTTT	CASSFSPSESSPLHF
NA	NA	TRBJ2-7	TRBV9	TGTGCCAGCAGCGTTAGCAGGGTATCCCCGTACTTC	CASSVSRVSPYF
NA	TRBD1	TRBJ1-3	TRBV11-2	TGTGCCAGCAGCCCGGACAGGTCTGGAAACACCATATATTTT	CASSPDRSGNTIYF
NA	TRBD1	TRBJ1-1	TRBV7-2	TGTGCCAGCACCCCAGGACAGGGCACTAACACTGAAGCTTTCTTT	CASTPGQGTNTEAFF
NA	TRBD1	TRBJ1-4	TRBV6-5	TGTGCCAGCAGTTACTCGACAGGGAACAATGAAAAACTGTTTTTT	CASSYSTGNNEKLFF
few	NA	TRBJ2-7	TRBV2	TGTGCCAGCGGGGCAGGGGCGCGGGAGCAGTACTTC	CASGAGAREQYF
NA	NA	TRBJ1-1	TRBV9	TGTGCCAGCAGCGTAGGGACTCTCATGAACACTGAAGCTTTCTTT	CASSVGTLMNTEAFF
NA	NA	TRBJ1-1	TRBV6-5	TGTGCCAGCAGTTACTACGGGGAGCGGGTCACTGAAGCTTTCTTT	CASSYYGERVTEAFF
NA	TRBD2	TRBJ2-7	TRBV28	TGTGCCAGCAGTACACCTAGCGGGAGATCGTACGAGCAGTACTTC	CASSTPSGRSYEQYF
NA	TRBD2	TRBJ2-1	TRBV19	TGTGCCAGTAAAATAGCGGGGACCTCCTACAATGAGCAGTTCTTC	CASKIAGTSYNEQFF
NA	TRBD1	TRBJ1-5	TRBV10-1	TGCGCCAGCAGTGGCGACAGGGTGAGTCAGCCCCAGCATTTT	CASSGDRVSQPQHF
NA	NA	TRBJ1-1	TRBV11-3	TGTGCCAGCAGCTTTGCCGGGAACACTGAAGCTTTCTTT	CASSFAGNTEAFF
NA	NA	TRBJ2-2	TRBV24-1	TGTGCCACCAGTGATTTTGAGGGAACCGGGGAGCTGTTTTTT	CATSDFEGTGELFF
NA	TRBD1	TRBJ1-3	TRBV4-3	TGCGCCAGCAGCCCACAGGGGGCGAAGGGAAACACCATATATTTT	CASSPQGAKGNTIYF
NA	NA	TRBJ1-2	TRBV5-8	TGTGCCAGCAGCTTGGGAGTCTATGGCTACACCTTC	CASSLGVYGYTF
NA	TRBD2	TRBJ2-7	TRBV11-2	TGTGCCAGCAGCTTATCTCATAACACCTTAGCGGGAGGAGGCGAGCAGTACTTC	CASSLSHNTLAGGGEQYF
NA	TRBD1	TRBJ2-2	TRBV29-1	TGCAGCGTTGAAATCCGGGACAGGGGGCCCTCCACCGGGGAGCTGTTTTTT	CSVEIRDRGPSTGELFF
NA	TRBD2	TRBJ2-5	TRBV6-4	TGTGCCAGCAGTGAGGTTGCGGGGGGAAAAGAGACCCAGTACTTC	CASSEVAGGKETQYF
NA	TRBD1	TRBJ2-5	TRBV2	TGTGCCAGCAGCTACAGGGGGCTTGAGGAGACCCAGTACTTC	CASSYRGLEETQYF
NA	NA	TRBJ2-1	TRBV19	TGTGCCAGTAGTATCAGCCAGGCTGGCTATAATGAGCAGTTCTTC	CASSISQAGYNEQFF
NA	NA	TRBJ2-1	TRBV6-5	TGTGCCAGCAGAAGCGGGCTAGCGCCCTACAATGAGCAGTTCTTC	CASRSGLAPYNEQFF
once	NA	TRBJ1-1	TRBV12-5	TGTGCTAGTGGGCAGGGGTTGAACACTGAAGCTTTCTTT	CASGQGLNTEAFF
NA	TRBD1	TRBJ1-5	TRBV24-1	TGTGCCACCAGTGTCGGGACAGGGAGAAGCAATCAGCCCCAGCATTTT	CATSVGTGRSNQPQHF
NA	NA	TRBJ2-3	TRBV5-1	TGCGCCAGCAGCCGATGGACTACCCCTAGCACAGATACGCAGTATTTT	CASSRWTTPSTDTQYF
NA	NA	TRBJ2-1	TRBV7-9	TGTGCCAGCAGCTACCCTTCGGGTCAATACAATGAGCAGTTCTTC	CASSYPSGQYNEQFF
few	NA	TRBJ1-1	TRBV10-1	TGCGCCAGCAGCCTACGAAAACAGGGGAACACTGAAGCTTTCTTT	CASSLRKQGNTEAFF
NA	NA	TRBJ2-5	TRBV2	TGTGCCAGCAACCCCCAGGGGAAAGAGACCCAGTACTTC	CASNPQGKETQYF
NA	NA	TRBJ1-2	TRBV28	TGTGCCAGCGGGAGGGCAGCTCCGAACTATGGCTACACCTTC	CASGRAAPNYGYTF
NA	NA	TRBJ1-5	TRBV27	TGTGCCAGCGGGTTCGACAGGATGGTGGACTTAGTGGGAAATCAGCCCCAGCATTTT	CASGFDRMVDLVGNQPQHF
NA	NA	TRBJ2-1	TRBV24-1	TGTGCCACCAGTGATTCACTCAATGAGCAGTTCTTC	CATSDSLNEQFF
few	NA	TRBJ1-1	TRBV7-3	TGTGCCAGCAGCTTAACCTCTCTGAGTGAAGCTTTCTTT	CASSLTSLSEAFF
NA	TRBD1	TRBJ1-5	TRBV7-9	TGTGCCAGCAGCGCCACTGCAGGGGGCGACGATCAGCCCCAGCATTTT	CASSATAGGDDQPQHF
NA	NA	TRBJ2-1	TRBV5-4	TGTGCCAGCAGCCCAGGGATCTACAATGAGCAGTTCTTC	CASSPGIYNEQFF
NA	NA	TRBJ2-3	TRBV23-1	TGCGCCAGCAGTCATCAGGGATACAATACGCAGTATTTT	CASSHQGYNTQYF
NA	NA	TRBJ2-7	TRBV7-6	TGTGCCAGCAGCCAGGGACACGTAAGCTCCTACGAGCAGTACTTC	CASSQGHVSSYEQYF
once	TRBD1	TRBJ1-6	TRBV6-2/TRBV6-3	TGTGCCAGCAGTTACCCCGGGACAGGGAGCTCCTATAATTCACCCCTCCACTTT	CASSYPGTGSSYNSPLHF
NA	TRBD1	TRBJ2-7	TRBV3-1/TRBV3-2	TGTGCCAGCAGCCTCCGGACAGGGGGCTCCTTGGCGACCTACGAGCAGTACTTC	CASSLRTGGSLATYEQYF
once	TRBD2	TRBJ2-1	TRBV6-2/TRBV6-3	TGTGCCAGCAGTAGTCTTAGCGGGGGGTGGGATGAGCAGTTCTTC	CASSSLSGGWDEQFF
NA	TRBD2	TRBJ2-1	TRBV27	TGTGCCAGCAGTTTAGGCGGGAGCTCCTACAATGAGCAGTTCTTC	CASSLGGSSYNEQFF
NA	TRBD2	TRBJ2-7	TRBV7-2	TGTGCCAGCAGCTTAGTAGTAGCGGGGGGAAACTACGAGCAGTACTTC	CASSLVVAGGNYEQYF
NA	NA	TRBJ1-5	TRBV6-5	TGTGCCAGCAGTTACTCGAGGATGCAGTCCCAGCATTTT	CASSYSRMQSQHF
NA	TRBD2	TRBJ2-7	TRBV7-2	TGTGCCAGCAGCTTAGTAGGGGAAACTGGACTAGACCCTTCCTTC	CASSLVGETGLDPSF
NA	NA	TRBJ2-7	TRBV7-6	TGTGCCAGCAGCTCCCCCTCGGACGAGCAGTACTTC	CASSSPSDEQYF
NA	TRBD2	TRBJ2-5	TRBV13	TGTGCCAGCAGCTCCTATACTAGCGGGGGCCAAGAGACCCAGTACTTC	CASSSYTSGGQETQYF
NA	NA	TRBJ2-7	TRBV6-4	TGTGCCAGCAGTGACGGCCCCTTCTACGAGCAGTACTTC	CASSDGPFYEQYF
once	NA	TRBJ2-7	TRBV18	TGTGCCAGCTCACCATCGGCAGGGGTGGGCTACGAGCAGTACTTC	CASSPSAGVGYEQYF
NA	TRBD1	TRBJ2-1	TRBV19	TGTGCCAGTAGAGTGACAGGGGGCTCCTACAATGAGCAGTTCTTC	CASRVTGGSYNEQFF
NA	TRBD1	TRBJ1-5	TRBV30	TGTGCCTGGAGTCCCGGACAGGGGGATCAGCCCCAGCATTTT	CAWSPGQGDQPQHF
NA	TRBD2	TRBJ2-7	TRBV18	TGTGCCAGCTCACCCCAGGGGACTAGCGGGACCTACGAGCAGTACTTC	CASSPQGTSGTYEQYF
NA	NA	TRBJ2-3	TRBV11-2	TGTGCCAGCAGCCGCGGAGGGGATACGCAGTATTTT	CASSRGGDTQYF
NA	NA	TRBJ1-1	TRBV4-1	TGCGCCAGCAGCCAAGGCCCGGTGGGGGGGTCGTTTGAAGCTTTCTTT	CASSQGPVGGSFEAFF
few	TRBD1	TRBJ2-3	TRBV3-1/TRBV3-2	TGTGCCAGCAGCACGAGACAGGGGTGGGGCACAGATACGCAGTATTTT	CASSTRQGWGTDTQYF